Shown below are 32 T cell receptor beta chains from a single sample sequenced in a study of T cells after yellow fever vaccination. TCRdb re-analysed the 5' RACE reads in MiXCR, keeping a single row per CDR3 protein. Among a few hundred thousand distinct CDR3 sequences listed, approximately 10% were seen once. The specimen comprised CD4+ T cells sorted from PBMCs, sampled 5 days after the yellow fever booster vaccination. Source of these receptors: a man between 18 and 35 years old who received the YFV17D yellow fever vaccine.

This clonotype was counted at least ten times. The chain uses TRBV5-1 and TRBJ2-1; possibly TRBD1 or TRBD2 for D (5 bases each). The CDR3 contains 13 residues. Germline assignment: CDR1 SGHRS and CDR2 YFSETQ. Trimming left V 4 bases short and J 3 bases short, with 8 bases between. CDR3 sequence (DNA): TGCGCCAGCAGCGGGGGAGTCTACAATGAGCAGTTCTTC. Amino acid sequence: CASSGGVYNEQFF.

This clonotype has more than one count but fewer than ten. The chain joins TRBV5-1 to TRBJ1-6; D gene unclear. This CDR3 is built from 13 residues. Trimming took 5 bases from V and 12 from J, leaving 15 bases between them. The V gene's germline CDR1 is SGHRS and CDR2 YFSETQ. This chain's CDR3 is CASSGPAGEPLHF. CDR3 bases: TGCGCCAGCAGTGGTCCGGCCGGCGAACCCCTCCACTTT.

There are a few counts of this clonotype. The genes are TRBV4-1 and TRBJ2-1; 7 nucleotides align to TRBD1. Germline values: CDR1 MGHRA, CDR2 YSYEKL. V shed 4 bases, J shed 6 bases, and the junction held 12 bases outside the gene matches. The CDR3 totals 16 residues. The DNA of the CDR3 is TGCGCCAGCAGCCGCTCAGAAACGACAGGGCGCAATGAGCAGTTCTTC. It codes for CASSRSETTGRNEQFF.

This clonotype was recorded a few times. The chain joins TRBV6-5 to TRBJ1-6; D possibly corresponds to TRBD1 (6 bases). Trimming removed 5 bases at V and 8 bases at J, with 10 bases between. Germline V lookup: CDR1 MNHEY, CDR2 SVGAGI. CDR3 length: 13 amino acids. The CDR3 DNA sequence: TGTGCCAGCAGTCCCCGGACAGATTCACCCCTCCACTTT. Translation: CASSPRTDSPLHF.

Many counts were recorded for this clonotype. This CDR3 reads CASSLTGDQPQHF. CDR3 DNA sequence: TGCGCCAGCAGCCTCACGGGGGATCAGCCCCAGCATTTT. This chain connects TRBV5-1 to TRBJ1-5, with D perhaps TRBD1 (5 bases). Germline V gene data show CDR1 as SGHRS and CDR2 as YFSETQ. CDR3 length: 13 residues. V dropped 4 bases and J dropped 5 bases, with 10 bases sitting between them.

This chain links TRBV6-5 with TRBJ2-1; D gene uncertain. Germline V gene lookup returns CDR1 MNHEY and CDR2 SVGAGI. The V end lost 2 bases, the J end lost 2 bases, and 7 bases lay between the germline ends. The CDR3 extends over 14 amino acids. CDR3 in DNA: TGTGCCAGCAGTTACAGGGTTGCCTACAATGAGCAGTTCTTC. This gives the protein CASSYRVAYNEQFF.

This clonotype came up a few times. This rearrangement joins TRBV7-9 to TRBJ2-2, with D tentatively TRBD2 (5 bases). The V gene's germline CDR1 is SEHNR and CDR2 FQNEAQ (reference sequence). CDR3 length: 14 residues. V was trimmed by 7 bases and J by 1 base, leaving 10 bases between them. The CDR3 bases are TGTGCCAGCACCCGGGGAGAGAACACCGGGGAGCTGTTTTTT. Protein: CASTRGENTGELFF.

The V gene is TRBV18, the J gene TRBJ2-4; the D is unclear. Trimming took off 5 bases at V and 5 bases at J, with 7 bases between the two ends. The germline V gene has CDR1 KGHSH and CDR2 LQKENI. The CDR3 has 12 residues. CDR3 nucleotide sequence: TGTGCCAGCTCATACCAGGAAAACATTCAGTACTTC. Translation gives CASSYQENIQYF.

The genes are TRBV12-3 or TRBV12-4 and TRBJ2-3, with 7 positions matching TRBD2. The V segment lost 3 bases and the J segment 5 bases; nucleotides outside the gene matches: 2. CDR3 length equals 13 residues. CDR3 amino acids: CASSLRGRDTQYF. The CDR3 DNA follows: TGTGCCAGCAGTTTGCGGGGGAGAGATACGCAGTATTTT.

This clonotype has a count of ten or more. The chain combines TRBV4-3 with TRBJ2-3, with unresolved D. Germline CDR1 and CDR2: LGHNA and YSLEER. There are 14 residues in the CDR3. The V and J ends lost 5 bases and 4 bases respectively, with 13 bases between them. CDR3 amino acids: CASSTLSRADTQYF. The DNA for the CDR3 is TGCGCCAGCAGCACCCTATCTAGGGCAGATACGCAGTATTTT.

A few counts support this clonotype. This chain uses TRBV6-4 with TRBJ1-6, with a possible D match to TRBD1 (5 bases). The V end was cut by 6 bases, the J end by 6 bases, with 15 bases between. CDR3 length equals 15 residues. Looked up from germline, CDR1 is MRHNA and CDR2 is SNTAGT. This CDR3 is CASSEQQESNSPLHF. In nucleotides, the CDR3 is TGTGCCAGCAGCGAACAACAGGAGAGTAATTCACCCCTCCACTTT.

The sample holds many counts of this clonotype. CDR3 in amino acids: CASSYTGGRTEAFF. CDR3 bases: TGTGCCAGCAGTTATACAGGGGGTCGCACTGAAGCTTTCTTT. V is TRBV6-5 and J is TRBJ1-1; TRBD1 matches at 8 bases. V trimming: 3 bases; J trimming: 4 bases; junction bases outside the gene matches: 4. CDR3 size: 14 residues. In germline, CDR1 is MNHEY, CDR2 SVGAGI.

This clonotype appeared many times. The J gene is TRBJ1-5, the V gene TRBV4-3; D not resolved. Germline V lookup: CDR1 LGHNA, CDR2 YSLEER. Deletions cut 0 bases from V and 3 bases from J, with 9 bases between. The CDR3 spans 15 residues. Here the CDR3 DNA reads TGCGCCAGCAGCCAAGATCCCACGGTCAATCAGCCCCAGCATTTT. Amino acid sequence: CASSQDPTVNQPQHF.

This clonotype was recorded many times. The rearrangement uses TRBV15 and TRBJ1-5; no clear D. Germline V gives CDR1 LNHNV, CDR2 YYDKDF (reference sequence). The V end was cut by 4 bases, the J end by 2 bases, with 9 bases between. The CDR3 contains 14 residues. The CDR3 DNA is TGTGCCACCAGCACTGAGGGAGGCAATCAGCCCCAGCATTTT. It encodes CATSTEGGNQPQHF.

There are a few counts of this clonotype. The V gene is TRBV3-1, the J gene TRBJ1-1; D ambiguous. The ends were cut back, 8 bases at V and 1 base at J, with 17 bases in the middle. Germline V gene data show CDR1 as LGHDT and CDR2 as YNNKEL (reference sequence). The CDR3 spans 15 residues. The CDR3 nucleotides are TGTGCCAGCCGCCCTCAATTGGCAGCGAACACTGAAGCTTTCTTT. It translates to CASRPQLAANTEAFF.

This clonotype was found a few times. The chain's CDR3 is CASSPGTAHGGNQPQHF. The DNA for the CDR3 is TGCGCCAGCAGCCCCGGGACAGCTCATGGGGGCAATCAGCCCCAGCATTTT. The V and J genes are TRBV5-1 and TRBJ1-5; 7 bases are shared with TRBD1. V was pared by 4 bases and J by 2 bases, with 12 bases of the junction left unmatched. Germline values: CDR1 SGHRS, CDR2 YFSETQ. The CDR3 length is 17 residues.

CDR3 region: CASSLLRGPNNEQFF. CDR3 bases: TGTGCCAGCAGCTTACTTAGGGGACCGAACAATGAGCAGTTCTTC. This chain joins TRBV7-3 and TRBJ2-1; either TRBD1 or TRBD2 may supply D (5 bases each). Germline V lookup: CDR1 SGHTA, CDR2 FQGTGA. This CDR3 region has 15 residues. V was trimmed by 2 bases and J by 5 bases, leaving 13 bases between them.

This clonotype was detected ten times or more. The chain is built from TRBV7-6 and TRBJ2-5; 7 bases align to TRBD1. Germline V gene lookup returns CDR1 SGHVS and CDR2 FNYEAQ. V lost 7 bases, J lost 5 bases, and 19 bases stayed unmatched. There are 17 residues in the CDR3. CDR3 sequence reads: CASNHIRDRGYRETQYF. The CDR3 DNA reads TGTGCCAGCAACCACATCCGGGACAGAGGATACAGGGAGACCCAGTACTTC.

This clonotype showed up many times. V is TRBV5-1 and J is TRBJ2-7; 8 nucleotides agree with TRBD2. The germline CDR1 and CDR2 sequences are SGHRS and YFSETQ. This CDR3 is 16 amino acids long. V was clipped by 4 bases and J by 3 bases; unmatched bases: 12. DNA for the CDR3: TGCGCCAGCAGCCGGATACCGGGACTAGAGGGCTACGAGCAGTACTTC. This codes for CASSRIPGLEGYEQYF.

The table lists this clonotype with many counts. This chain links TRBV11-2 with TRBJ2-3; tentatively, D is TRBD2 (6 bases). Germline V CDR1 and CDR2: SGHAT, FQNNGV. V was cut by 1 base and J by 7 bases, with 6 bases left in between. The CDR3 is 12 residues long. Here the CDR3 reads CASSLGDYTQYF. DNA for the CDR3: TGTGCCAGCAGCTTAGGGGACTATACGCAGTATTTT. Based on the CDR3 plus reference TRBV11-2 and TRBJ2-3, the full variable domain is EAGVAQSPRYKIIEKRQSVAFWCNPISGHATLYWYQQILGQGPKLLIQFQNNGVVDDSQLPKDRFSAERLKGVDSTLKIQPAKLEDSAVYLCASSLGDYTQYFGPGTRLTVL.

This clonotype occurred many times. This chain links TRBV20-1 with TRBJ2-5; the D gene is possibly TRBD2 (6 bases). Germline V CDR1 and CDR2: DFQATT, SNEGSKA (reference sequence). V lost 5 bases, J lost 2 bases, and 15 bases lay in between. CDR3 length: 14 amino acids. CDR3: CSAPQGGAQETQYF. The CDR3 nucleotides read TGCAGTGCTCCGCAGGGAGGAGCGCAAGAGACCCAGTACTTC.

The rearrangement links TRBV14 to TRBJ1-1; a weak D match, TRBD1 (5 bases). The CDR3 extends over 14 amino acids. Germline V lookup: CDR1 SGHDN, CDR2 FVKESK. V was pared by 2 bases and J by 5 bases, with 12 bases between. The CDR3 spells CASSQPGAGTEAFF. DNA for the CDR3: TGTGCCAGCAGCCAACCTGGGGCAGGTACTGAAGCTTTCTTT.

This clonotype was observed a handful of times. CDR3 sequence reads: CASISGGRSYNEQFF. CDR3 DNA sequence: TGTGCCAGCATCTCGGGGGGCCGCTCCTACAATGAGCAGTTCTTC. This chain joins TRBV6-2 or TRBV6-3 and TRBJ2-1; D may be TRBD2 (7 bases). V was pared by 7 bases and J by 0 bases, with 13 bases between. This CDR3 has 15 residues. Germline CDR1 reads MNHEY; CDR2 reads SVGEGT.

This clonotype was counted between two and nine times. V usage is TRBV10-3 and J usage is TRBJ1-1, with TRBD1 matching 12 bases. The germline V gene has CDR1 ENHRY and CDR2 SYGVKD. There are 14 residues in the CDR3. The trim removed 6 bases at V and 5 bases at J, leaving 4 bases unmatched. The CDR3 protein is CAIRGQGARTEAFF. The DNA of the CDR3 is TGTGCCATCAGGGGACAGGGGGCTAGGACTGAAGCTTTCTTT.

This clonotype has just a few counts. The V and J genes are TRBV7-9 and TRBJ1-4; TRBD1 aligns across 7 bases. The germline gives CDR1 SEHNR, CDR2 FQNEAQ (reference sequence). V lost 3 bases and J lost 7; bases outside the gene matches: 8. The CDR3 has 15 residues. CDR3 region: CASSLGPGTVEKLFF. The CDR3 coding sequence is TGTGCCAGCAGCTTGGGACCCGGGACAGTTGAAAAACTGTTTTTT.

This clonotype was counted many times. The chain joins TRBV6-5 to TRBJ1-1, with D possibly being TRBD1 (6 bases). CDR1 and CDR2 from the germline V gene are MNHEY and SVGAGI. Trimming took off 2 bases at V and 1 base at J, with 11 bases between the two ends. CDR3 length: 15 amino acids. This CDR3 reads CASSYPGVPNTEAFF. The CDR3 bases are TGTGCCAGCAGTTACCCAGGGGTCCCGAACACTGAAGCTTTCTTT.

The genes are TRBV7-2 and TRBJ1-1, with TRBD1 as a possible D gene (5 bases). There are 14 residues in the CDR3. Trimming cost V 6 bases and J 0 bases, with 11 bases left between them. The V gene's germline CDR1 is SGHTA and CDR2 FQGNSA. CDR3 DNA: TGTGCCAGCAGGCAAGGGACGGTGAACACTGAAGCTTTCTTT. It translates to CASRQGTVNTEAFF.

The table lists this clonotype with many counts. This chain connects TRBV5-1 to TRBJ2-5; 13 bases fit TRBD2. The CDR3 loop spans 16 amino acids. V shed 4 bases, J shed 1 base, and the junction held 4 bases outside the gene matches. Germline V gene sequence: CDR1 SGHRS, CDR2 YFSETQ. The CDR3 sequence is CASSRLAGGLQETQYF. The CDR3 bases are TGCGCCAGCAGCAGACTAGCGGGGGGCCTCCAAGAGACCCAGTACTTC.

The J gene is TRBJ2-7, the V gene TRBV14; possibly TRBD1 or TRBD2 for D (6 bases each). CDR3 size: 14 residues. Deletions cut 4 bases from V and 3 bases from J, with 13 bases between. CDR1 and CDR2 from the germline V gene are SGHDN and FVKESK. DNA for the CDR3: TGTGCCAGCAGCCCCCTCGGGGGCGTCTACGAGCAGTACTTC. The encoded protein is CASSPLGGVYEQYF.

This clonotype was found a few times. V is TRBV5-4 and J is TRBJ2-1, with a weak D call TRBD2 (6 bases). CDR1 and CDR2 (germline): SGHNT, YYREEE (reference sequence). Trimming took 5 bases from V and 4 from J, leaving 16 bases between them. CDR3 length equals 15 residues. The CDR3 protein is CASSFPTGVYNEQFF. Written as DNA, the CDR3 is TGTGCCAGCAGTTTCCCGACGGGAGTTTACAATGAGCAGTTCTTC.

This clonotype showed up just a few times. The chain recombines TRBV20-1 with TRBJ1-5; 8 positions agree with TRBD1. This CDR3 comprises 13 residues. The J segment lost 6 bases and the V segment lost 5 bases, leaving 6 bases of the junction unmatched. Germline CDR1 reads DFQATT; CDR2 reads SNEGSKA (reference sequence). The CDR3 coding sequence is TGCAGTGCTGACAGGGGCCTGGGTCAGCCCCAGCATTTT. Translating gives CSADRGLGQPQHF.

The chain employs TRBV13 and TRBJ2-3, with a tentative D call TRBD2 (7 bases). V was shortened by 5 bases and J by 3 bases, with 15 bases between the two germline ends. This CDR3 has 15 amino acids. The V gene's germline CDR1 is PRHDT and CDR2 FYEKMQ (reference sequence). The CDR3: CASSPEGGATDTQYF. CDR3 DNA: TGTGCCAGCAGCCCAGAAGGGGGGGCTACAGATACGCAGTATTTT.